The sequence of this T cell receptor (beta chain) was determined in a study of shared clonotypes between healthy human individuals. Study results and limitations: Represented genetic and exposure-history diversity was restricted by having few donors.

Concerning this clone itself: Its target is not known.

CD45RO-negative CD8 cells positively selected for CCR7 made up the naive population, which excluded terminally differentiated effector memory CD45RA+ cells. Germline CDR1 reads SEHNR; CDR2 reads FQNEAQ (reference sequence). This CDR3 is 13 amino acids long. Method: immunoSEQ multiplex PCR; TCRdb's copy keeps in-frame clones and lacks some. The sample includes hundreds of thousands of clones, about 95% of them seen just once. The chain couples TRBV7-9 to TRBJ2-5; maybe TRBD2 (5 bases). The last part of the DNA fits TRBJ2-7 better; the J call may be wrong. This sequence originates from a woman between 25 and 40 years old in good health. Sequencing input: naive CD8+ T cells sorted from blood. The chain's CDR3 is CASSHGVGYEQYF. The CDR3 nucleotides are TGTGCCAGCAGCCACGGGGTTGGGTACGAGCAGTACTTC.